A single sample gave rise to the 5 T cell receptor beta chains below, sequenced in a study of T cells after yellow fever vaccination. MiXCR, applied by TCRdb to the 5' RACE reads, yields one record per CDR3 protein. The sample comprises 550,000 or so distinct CDR3 sequences, under 25% of which are singletons, and 14% rests with the top ten. Sequenced here: PBMCs, sampled 15 days after the yellow fever booster vaccination. The receptors stem from a man between 25 and 39 years old who received the YFV17D yellow fever vaccine.

CDR3 amino acids: CASSPRVGGSSLANEQFF. The CDR3 nucleotides read TGTGCCAGCAGCCCCCGAGTCGGAGGGAGCTCTTTAGCAAATGAGCAGTTCTTC. The rearrangement joins TRBV3-1 to TRBJ2-1; possibly TRBD2 for D (6 bases). The germline gives CDR1 LGHDT, CDR2 YNNKEL (reference sequence). CDR3 size: 18 residues. Trimming took 4 bases from V and 7 from J, leaving 26 bases between them.

The J gene is TRBJ2-5, the V gene TRBV28; TRBD2 aligns across 8 bases. Trimming at V came to 6 bases and at J to 5 bases, leaving 8 bases not matched to a gene. This CDR3 contains 14 residues. CDR1 MDHEN and CDR2 SYDVKM come from the germline V gene. This chain's CDR3 is CASRIAGSQETQYF. DNA for the CDR3: TGTGCCAGCAGGATAGCGGGAAGTCAGGAGACCCAGTACTTC.

This clonotype was seen a few times. The chain links TRBV28 to TRBJ2-1; D not resolved. Deletions cut 2 bases from V and 4 bases from J, with 12 bases between. The CDR3 contains 15 residues. CDR1 and CDR2 (germline): MDHEN, SYDVKM. The CDR3 is CASSLKGTPYNEQFF. In nucleotides, the CDR3 is TGTGCCAGCAGTTTAAAGGGTACCCCATACAATGAGCAGTTCTTC. Variable domain in full (rest from reference TRBV28 and TRBJ2-1): DVKVTQSSRYLVKRTGEKVFLECVQDMDHENMFWYRQDPGLGLRLIYFSYDVKMKEKGDIPEGYSVSREKKERFSLILESASTNQTSMYLCASSLKGTPYNEQFFGPGTRLTVL.

V usage is TRBV6-1 and J usage is TRBJ2-2, with 11 bases lining up with TRBD2. The CDR3 totals 14 residues. Looked up from germline, CDR1 is MNHNS and CDR2 is SASEGT. The V gene end was trimmed by 9 bases and the J gene end by 6 bases; junction bases not matched to a gene: 6. The CDR3 DNA reads as TGTGCCAGTGCCGGGACTAGCGGCGCCGGGGAGCTGTTTTTT. This gives the protein CASAGTSGAGELFF.

V and J are TRBV6-2 or TRBV6-3 and TRBJ2-6, with TRBD1 matching 9 bases. The CDR3 totals 17 residues. V shed 8 bases and J 2 bases; nucleotides not matched to a gene: 10. CDR1 is MNHEY, CDR2 SVGEGT, per germline. The CDR3 spells CASGPGQGVPGANVLTF. The CDR3 DNA follows: TGTGCCAGCGGTCCGGGACAGGGAGTACCTGGGGCCAACGTCCTGACTTTC.